The present TCR beta chain was sequenced within a study of T-cell reconstitution after alpha-beta-depleted transplantation in children. General observations from the study: From newly produced T cells came most of the T-cell counts and diversity one year after transplant. The origin of high day-60 TCRbeta diversity in some patients lay in surviving recipient T cells and thymic progenitors. Alpha-beta T cells present about two months after transplant were reported to originate from several hundred expanded graft clones.

Details on this clonotype: Its antigen is undetermined.

Trimming stripped 3 bases from V and 8 bases from J, with 16 bases between. Germline loops: CDR1 KGHDR, CDR2 SFDVKD. The CDR3 spans 15 residues. Unique molecular identifiers were incorporated during preparation of the TCRbeta library. One entry per CDR3 protein, called by TCRdb with MiXCR from the PCR reads. The sample consists of 300,000 or so distinct CDR3 sequences, roughly 25% of them appearing once. The gene calls are TRBV24-1 and TRBJ2-1, with a weak D call TRBD1 (6 bases). This TCR derives from a male patient between 5 and 17 years old who had a stem cell transplant for acute lymphoblastic leukemia, so the T cells may come from the graft donor. This sample comprised PBMCs, mostly from graft donor cells, obtained 180 days after TCRalphabeta/CD19-depleted stem cell transplant. CDR3 amino acids: CATSDIAQGWDEQFF. DNA of the CDR3: TGTGCCACCAGTGATATAGCCCAGGGGTGGGATGAGCAGTTCTTC.